These 27 T cell receptor beta chains came from one sample sequenced in a study of shared clonotypes between healthy human individuals. Some clones are missing from TCRdb's copy, which holds only in-frame ones; the method was immunoSEQ multiplex PCR. Altogether roughly 300,000 clones are present, about 70% being singletons, with the ten largest covering about 10%. Sequencing was performed on memory CD4+ T cells sorted from blood. Subset noted: CD45RA-negative fraction. These receptors were collected from a man in his thirties or forties in good health.

The chain joins TRBV10-1 to TRBJ2-1; 10 nucleotides agree with TRBD2. The CDR3 contains 17 residues. V dropped 0 bases and J dropped 4; count of bases not matched to a gene: 6. Per germline, CDR1 WNHNN and CDR2 SYGVQD (reference sequence). In nucleotides, the CDR3 is TGCGCCAGCAGTGAGTCGGCTAGCGGGAGCCCATACAATGAGCAGTTCTTC. Translated: CASSESASGSPYNEQFF.

In this sample, this clone turned up once. The V gene is TRBV19, the J gene TRBJ1-2; 9 bases are shared with TRBD1. The CDR3 covers 16 residues. J was trimmed by 2 bases and V by 5 bases; bases with no gene match: 9. Per the germline V gene, CDR1 is LNHDA and CDR2 is SQIVND (reference sequence). This chain's CDR3 is CASSSRAGTGNYGYTF. The CDR3 coding sequence is TGTGCCAGTAGTTCCCGAGCCGGGACAGGGAACTATGGCTACACCTTC.

This chain links TRBV30 with TRBJ2-1; 7 positions agree with TRBD2. The V segment lost 4 bases and the J segment 0 bases; nucleotides outside the gene matches: 9. The CDR3 sequence is 16 residues long. Germline V CDR1 and CDR2: GTSNPN, SVGIG (reference sequence). CDR3 loop: CAWMGGGQSSYNEQFF. In DNA form, the CDR3 reads TGTGCCTGGATGGGGGGAGGGCAGAGCTCCTACAATGAGCAGTTCTTC.

J is TRBJ1-1 and V is TRBV9; 7 positions agree with TRBD1. Per the germline V gene, CDR1 is SGDLS and CDR2 is YYNGEE. The V gene end was trimmed by 0 bases and the J gene end by 5 bases; junction bases not matched to a gene: 7. This CDR3 region has 15 residues. CDR3 nucleotide sequence: TGTGCCAGCAGCGTAGCCCCTGACAGGGCGACTGAAGCTTTCTTT. Translated, it gives CASSVAPDRATEAFF. The variable domain in full, with the rest retrieved from reference TRBV9 and TRBJ1-1, is DSGVTQTPKHLITATGQRVTLRCSPRSGDLSVYWYQQSLDQGLQFLIQYYNGEERAKGNILERFSAQQFPDLHSELNLSSLELGDSALYFCASSVAPDRATEAFFGQGTRLTVV.

The rearrangement uses TRBV6-1 and TRBJ2-7; D is uncertain. The V and J ends lost 6 bases and 1 base respectively, with 10 bases between them. The CDR3 spans 13 residues. Germline CDR1 is MNHNS and CDR2 is SASEGT. CDR3 bases: TGTGCCAGCAGAGGCGACTTATCCTACGAGCAGTACTTC. This gives the protein CASRGDLSYEQYF.

The chain joins TRBV21-1 to TRBJ1-5; the D call TRBD1 from the table was never checked on the DNA. TRBV21-1 is assigned pseudogene status. CDR3 length: 15 residues. The CDR3 reads CASSKAGHYNQPQHF. The CDR3 DNA follows: TGTGCCAGCAGCAAAGCGGGACATTACAATCAGCCCCAGCATTTT.

V and J are TRBV7-9 and TRBJ2-5; D possibly corresponds to TRBD1 (6 bases). The CDR3 is made up of 16 amino acids. Germline-derived CDR1 and CDR2 are SEHNR and FQNEAQ (reference sequence). Trimming left V 5 bases short and J 4 bases short, with 20 bases between. CDR3 protein: CASSADSQSVGETQYF. DNA of the CDR3: TGTGCCAGCAGCGCGGACAGCCAAAGCGTGGGAGAGACCCAGTACTTC.

The chain is built from TRBV27 and TRBJ2-4; 8 bases line up with TRBD1. Trimming took 8 bases from V and 8 from J; bases not matched to a gene: 14. The CDR3 is 15 amino acids. From germline, CDR1 is MNHEY and CDR2 SMNVEV (reference sequence). The CDR3 nucleotides are TGTGCCAGCGCTGAGTGGGCAGGGGGCACGGACATTCAGTACTTC. Encoded protein: CASAEWAGGTDIQYF.

The chain employs TRBV5-1 and TRBJ1-4; D is possibly TRBD1 (6 bases). Per germline, CDR1 SGHRS and CDR2 YFSETQ. CDR3 length: 14 amino acids. Trimming shortened V by 2 bases and J by 5 bases, and 10 bases separated the two germline ends. CDR3 sequence reads: CASSFRDMNEKLFF. CDR3 nucleotides: TGCGCCAGCAGCTTCCGGGACATGAATGAAAAACTGTTTTTT.

The chain carries TRBV2 and TRBJ1-1; D is undetermined. The germline gives CDR1 SNHLY, CDR2 FYNNEI. This CDR3 is 12 amino acids long. V dropped 9 bases and J dropped 1 base, with 9 bases sitting between them. The CDR3 loop reads CASVKENTEAFF. The CDR3 nucleotides are TGTGCCAGTGTGAAGGAGAACACTGAAGCTTTCTTT.

The V call is TRBV28, the J call TRBJ1-2, with TRBD1 matching 8 bases. Germline trimming cut 6 bases from V and 3 bases from J; bases unmatched to any gene: 6. Germline V gene sequence: CDR1 MDHEN, CDR2 SYDVKM. The CDR3 has 14 residues. The CDR3, as DNA: TGTGCCAGCAGAACCAGGGGGCGCGACTATGGCTACACCTTC. Protein sequence: CASRTRGRDYGYTF.

The gene calls are TRBV2 and TRBJ1-4; TRBD1 is a possible D gene (5 bases). Germline values: CDR1 SNHLY, CDR2 FYNNEI. V dropped 5 bases and J dropped 8 bases, with 15 bases sitting between them. This CDR3 has 14 amino acids. Written as DNA, the CDR3 is TGTGCCAGCAGTACCAATAGGAGGGGCGAAAAACTGTTTTTT. Residues: CASSTNRRGEKLFF.

The table lists this clone with many counts. This chain joins TRBV27 and TRBJ1-1; D is possibly TRBD1 (6 bases). Germline assignment: CDR1 MNHEY and CDR2 SMNVEV (reference sequence). V was clipped by 6 bases and J by 0 bases, with 20 bases between them. The CDR3 extends over 17 amino acids. CDR3 sequence (DNA): TGTGCCAGCAGGGAACGGGACAACAACCTGCTGAACACTGAAGCTTTCTTT. As protein: CASRERDNNLLNTEAFF.

V and J are TRBV6-4 and TRBJ2-1, with 8 bases matching TRBD2. The junction had 11 bases not matched to a gene; V was cut back by 3 bases and J by 13 bases. This CDR3 has 14 residues. In germline, CDR1 is MRHNA, CDR2 SNTAGT. CDR3 coding DNA: TGTGCCAGCAGTGAAGGTGGGGAGCGGGAGCCTCAGTTCTTC. It is translated as CASSEGGEREPQFF.

V gene TRBV27 combines with J gene TRBJ1-1; possibly TRBD1 for D (6 bases). The ends were cut back, 6 bases at V and 1 base at J, with 21 bases in the middle. This CDR3 has 17 residues. Germline-derived CDR1 and CDR2 are MNHEY and SMNVEV (reference sequence). The chain's CDR3 is CASRPWGTLTPNTEAFF. The DNA for the CDR3 is TGTGCCAGCAGACCCTGGGGGACATTAACCCCGAACACTGAAGCTTTCTTT.

The chain couples TRBV13 to TRBJ2-5; no clear D. The V gene's germline CDR1 is PRHDT and CDR2 FYEKMQ (reference sequence). The CDR3 loop spans 15 amino acids. V lost 1 base, J lost 2 bases, and 11 bases lay in between. This CDR3 reads CASSLVGINQETQYF. The DNA of the CDR3 is TGTGCCAGCAGCTTAGTGGGGATCAATCAAGAGACCCAGTACTTC.

This clone appeared many times. V usage is TRBV4-1 and J usage is TRBJ2-2; D not certain. Trimming took 4 bases from V and 2 from J, leaving 20 bases between them. Germline assignment: CDR1 MGHRA and CDR2 YSYEKL. The CDR3 has 18 amino acids. CDR3 amino acids: CASSPSPLSKANTGELFF. CDR3 nucleotide sequence: TGCGCCAGCAGCCCTTCTCCACTAAGCAAAGCAAACACCGGGGAGCTGTTTTTT.

The table lists this clone with many counts. The chain links TRBV27 to TRBJ2-7, with a possible D match to TRBD2 (6 bases). Germline-derived CDR1 and CDR2 are MNHEY and SMNVEV (reference sequence). Trimming left V 5 bases short and J 3 bases short, with 11 bases between. CDR3 length equals 13 residues. The CDR3 spells CASSRRENYEQYF. The CDR3 DNA reads TGTGCCAGCAGTCGCCGGGAGAACTACGAGCAGTACTTC.

V and J are TRBV6-4 and TRBJ1-4; D not resolved. The CDR3 runs 13 residues. Trimming shortened V by 8 bases and J by 7 bases, and 14 bases separated the two germline ends. The germline V gene encodes CDR1 MRHNA and CDR2 SNTAGT. CDR3 bases: TGTGCCAGCCGGATACGTTGGGGTGAAAAACTGTTTTTT. It specifies CASRIRWGEKLFF.

This clone was counted between two and nine times. For the CDR3, the DNA is TGTGCCAGCGGGACGGGACAGCAATATGGCTACACCTTC. Translation: CASGTGQQYGYTF. This chain links TRBV6-5 with TRBJ1-2; 7 nucleotides match TRBD1. CDR3 length: 13 amino acids. Germline V gives CDR1 MNHEY, CDR2 SVGAGI. Losses at the gene ends were 8 bases for V and 5 bases for J; bases not matched to a gene: 8.

This clone has a count of ten or more. The chain carries TRBV29-1 and TRBJ1-1; the D gene is possibly TRBD1 (6 bases). The V gene lost 6 bases and the J gene lost 4 bases, with 18 bases spanning the gap. From germline, CDR1 is SQVTM and CDR2 ANQGSEA. The CDR3 is 14 amino acids. The CDR3 DNA is TGCAGCGTCCAAGGTGGGAGACAGGTCACTGAAGCTTTCTTT. Protein: CSVQGGRQVTEAFF.

This chain uses TRBV7-2 with TRBJ2-5; TRBD2 matches 7 bases. The ends lost 4 bases at V and 4 bases at J; junction bases unmatched: 9. CDR1 and CDR2 from the germline V gene are SGHTA and FQGNSA. CDR3 length: 15 amino acids. The CDR3: CASSWAGVNGETQYF. Written as DNA, the CDR3 is TGTGCCAGCAGCTGGGCGGGAGTTAATGGAGAGACCCAGTACTTC.

V is TRBV28 and J is TRBJ2-2; 10 nucleotides match TRBD2. Germline CDR1 MDHEN, CDR2 SYDVKM. The CDR3 runs 15 residues. The ends lost 7 bases at V and 2 bases at J; junction bases unmatched: 4. The CDR3 loop is CASNVAGGNTGELFF. CDR3 coding DNA: TGTGCCAGCAACGTAGCGGGAGGTAACACCGGGGAGCTGTTTTTT.

This clone was seen a single time. V usage is TRBV6-6 and J usage is TRBJ2-3; a possible D gene is TRBD1 (6 bases). Germline CDR1 and CDR2: MNHNY and SVGAGI (reference sequence). This CDR3 spans 14 amino acids. Trimming cost V 6 bases and J 4 bases, with 14 bases left between them. The chain's CDR3 is CASRTQTGPDTQYF. The CDR3 bases are TGTGCCAGCAGGACCCAGACAGGCCCAGATACGCAGTATTTT.

CDR3 protein: CASSQDGSGIPYEQYF. CDR3 nucleotides: TGTGCCAGCAGTCAGGACGGTAGCGGGATCCCCTACGAGCAGTACTTC. The chain joins TRBV2 to TRBJ2-7; 8 bases agree with TRBD2. CDR1 and CDR2 (germline): SNHLY, FYNNEI. This CDR3 is 16 amino acids long. The ends lost 5 bases at V and 2 bases at J; junction bases unmatched: 11.

The V and J genes are TRBV6-6 and TRBJ2-1, with a weak D call TRBD2 (5 bases). V was clipped by 8 bases and J by 3 bases, with 5 bases between them. The CDR3 consists of 11 residues. Per the germline V gene, CDR1 is MNHNY and CDR2 is SVGAGI (reference sequence). In DNA, the CDR3 is TGTGCCAGCCGGGACTACAATGAGCAGTTCTTC. This translates into CASRDYNEQFF.

This sequence joins TRBV20-1 and TRBJ2-3; D unclear. Germline CDR1 reads DFQATT; CDR2 reads SNEGSKA (reference sequence). The CDR3 length is 11 residues. V gave up 6 bases and J gave up 5 bases, with 9 bases separating them. The CDR3 protein is CSAEARDTQYF. CDR3 nucleotides: TGCAGTGCCGAGGCACGAGATACGCAGTATTTT.